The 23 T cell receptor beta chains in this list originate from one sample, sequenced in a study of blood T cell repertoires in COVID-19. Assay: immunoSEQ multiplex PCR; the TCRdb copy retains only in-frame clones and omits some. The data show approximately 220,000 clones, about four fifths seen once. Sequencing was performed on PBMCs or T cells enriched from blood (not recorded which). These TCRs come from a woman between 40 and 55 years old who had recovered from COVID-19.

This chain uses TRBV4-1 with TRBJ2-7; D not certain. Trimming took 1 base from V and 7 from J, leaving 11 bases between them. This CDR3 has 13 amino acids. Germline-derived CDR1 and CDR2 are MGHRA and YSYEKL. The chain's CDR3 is CASSQGHRTEQYV. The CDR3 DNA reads TGCGCCAGCAGCCAAGGGCACAGAACAGAGCAGTACGTC.

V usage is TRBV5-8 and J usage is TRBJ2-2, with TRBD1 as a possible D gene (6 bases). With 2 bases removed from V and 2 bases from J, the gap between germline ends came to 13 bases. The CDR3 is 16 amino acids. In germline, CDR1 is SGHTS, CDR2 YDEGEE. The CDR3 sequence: CASSFYRDPNTGELFF. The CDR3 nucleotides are TGTGCCAGCAGCTTTTACAGGGACCCCAACACCGGGGAGCTGTTTTTT.

CDR3 nucleotide sequence: TGTGCTAGTGGGGAATTAGCGGGAGGGCCCTACGAGCAGTACGTC. Translating it yields CASGELAGGPYEQYV. This sequence joins TRBV12-5 and TRBJ2-7; 11 bases map to TRBD2. The CDR3 has 15 amino acids. The V gene end was trimmed by 6 bases and the J gene end by 2 bases; junction bases not matched to a gene: 6. Germline values: CDR1 LGHNT, CDR2 FRNRAP.

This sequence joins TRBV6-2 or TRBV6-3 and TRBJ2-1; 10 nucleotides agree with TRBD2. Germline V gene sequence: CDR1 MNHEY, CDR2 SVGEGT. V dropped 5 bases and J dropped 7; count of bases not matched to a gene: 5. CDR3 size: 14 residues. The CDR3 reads CASSSPSGSNEQFF. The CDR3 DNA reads TGTGCCAGCAGTAGCCCTAGCGGGAGTAATGAGCAGTTCTTC.

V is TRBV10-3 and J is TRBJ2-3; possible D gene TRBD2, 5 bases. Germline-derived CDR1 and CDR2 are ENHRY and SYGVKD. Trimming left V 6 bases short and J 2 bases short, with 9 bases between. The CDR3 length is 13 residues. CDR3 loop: CAIRRAITDTQYF. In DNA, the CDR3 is TGTGCCATCAGGCGGGCGATCACAGATACGCAGTATTTT.

The CDR3 nucleotides are TGCAGCGTGCTTCCAACCCAAGGGAGAGATACGCAGTATTTT. This codes for CSVLPTQGRDTQYF. The chain has TRBV29-1 and TRBJ2-3; possibly TRBD2 for D (5 bases). In germline, CDR1 is SQVTM, CDR2 ANQGSEA. Between the trimmed V and J ends, which lost 6 bases and 5 bases, there was a span of 18 bases. This CDR3 is 14 amino acids long.

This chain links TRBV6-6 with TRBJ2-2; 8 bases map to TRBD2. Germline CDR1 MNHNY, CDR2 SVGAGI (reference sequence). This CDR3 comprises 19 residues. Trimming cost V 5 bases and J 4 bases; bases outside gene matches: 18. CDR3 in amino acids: CASSPDGSIGRASTGELFF. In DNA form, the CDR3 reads TGTGCCAGCAGTCCCGACGGAAGTATCGGGAGGGCCAGCACCGGGGAGCTGTTTTTT.

CDR3 amino acids: CAWNLARHTGELFF. The CDR3 coding sequence is TGTGCCTGGAATCTAGCCCGACACACCGGGGAGCTGTTTTTT. V usage is TRBV30 and J usage is TRBJ2-2; TRBD2 might be the D (5 bases). This CDR3 has 14 residues. The V end lost 4 bases, the J end lost 3 bases, and 12 bases lay between the germline ends. CDR1 is GTSNPN, CDR2 SVGIG, per germline (reference sequence).

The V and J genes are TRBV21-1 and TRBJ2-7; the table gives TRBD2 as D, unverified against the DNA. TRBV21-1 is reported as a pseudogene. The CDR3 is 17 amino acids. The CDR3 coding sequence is TGTGCCAGCAGCTCATCGGGACTAGCGGGAGGGCCTCAGGAGCAGTACTTC. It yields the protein CASSSSGLAGGPQEQYF.

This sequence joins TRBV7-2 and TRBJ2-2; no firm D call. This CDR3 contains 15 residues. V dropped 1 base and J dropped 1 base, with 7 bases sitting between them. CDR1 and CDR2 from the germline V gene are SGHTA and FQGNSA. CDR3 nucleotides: TGTGCCAGCAGCTTAGGTCGACAGAACACCGGGGAGCTGTTTTTT. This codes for CASSLGRQNTGELFF. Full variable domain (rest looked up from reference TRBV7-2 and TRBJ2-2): GAGVSQSPSNKVTEKGKDVELRCDPISGHTALYWYRQSLGQGLEFLIYFQGNSAPDKSGLPSDRFSAERTGGSVSTLTIQRTQQEDSAVYLCASSLGRQNTGELFFGEGSRLTVL.

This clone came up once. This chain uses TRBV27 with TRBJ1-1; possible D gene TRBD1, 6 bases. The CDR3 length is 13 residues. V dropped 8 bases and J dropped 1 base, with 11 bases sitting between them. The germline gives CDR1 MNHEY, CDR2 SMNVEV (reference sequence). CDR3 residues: CASSGGQNTEAFF. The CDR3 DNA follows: TGTGCCAGCTCGGGGGGCCAGAACACTGAAGCTTTCTTT.

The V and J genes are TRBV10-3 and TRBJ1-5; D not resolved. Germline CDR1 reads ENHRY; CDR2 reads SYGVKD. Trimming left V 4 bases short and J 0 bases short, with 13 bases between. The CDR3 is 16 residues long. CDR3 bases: TGTGCCATCAGTGCGGCCTTCGCAGGTAGCAATCAGCCCCAGCATTTT. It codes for CAISAAFAGSNQPQHF.

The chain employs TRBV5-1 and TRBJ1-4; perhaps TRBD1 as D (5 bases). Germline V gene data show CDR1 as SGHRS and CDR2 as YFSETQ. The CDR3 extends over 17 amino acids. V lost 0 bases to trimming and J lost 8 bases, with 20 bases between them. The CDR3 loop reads CASSLGTGPGGSEKLFF. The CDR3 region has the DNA TGCGCCAGCAGCTTGGGAACAGGCCCTGGAGGGAGCGAAAAACTGTTTTTT.

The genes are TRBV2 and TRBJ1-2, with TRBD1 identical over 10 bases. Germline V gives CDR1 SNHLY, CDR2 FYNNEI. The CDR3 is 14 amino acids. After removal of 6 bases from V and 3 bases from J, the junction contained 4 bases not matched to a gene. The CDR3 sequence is CASRTGTGDYGYTF. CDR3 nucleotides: TGTGCCAGCAGGACCGGGACAGGGGACTATGGCTACACCTTC.

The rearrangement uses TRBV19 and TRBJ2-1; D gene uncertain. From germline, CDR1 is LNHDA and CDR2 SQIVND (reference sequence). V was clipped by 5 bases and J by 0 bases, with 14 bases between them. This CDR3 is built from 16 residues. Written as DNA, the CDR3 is TGTGCCAGTAGTCCCCAGTGGCGGAGCTCCTACAATGAGCAGTTCTTC. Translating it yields CASSPQWRSSYNEQFF. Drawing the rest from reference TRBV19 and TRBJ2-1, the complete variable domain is DGGITQSPKYLFRKEGQNVTLSCEQNLNHDAMYWYRQDPGQGLRLIYYSQIVNDFQKGDIAEGYSVSREKKESFPLTVTSAQKNPTAFYLCASSPQWRSSYNEQFFGPGTRLTVL.

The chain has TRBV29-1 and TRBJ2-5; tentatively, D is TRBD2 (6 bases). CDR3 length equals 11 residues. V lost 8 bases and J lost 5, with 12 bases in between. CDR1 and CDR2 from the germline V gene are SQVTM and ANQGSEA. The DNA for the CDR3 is TGCAGCACCACTAGCTCGGAGACCCAGTACTTC. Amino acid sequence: CSTTSSETQYF.

Here the CDR3 reads CASSLFAGVRAQYF. CDR3 nucleotides: TGTGCCAGCAGTTTATTCGCGGGTGTAAGGGCCCAGTACTTC. V usage is TRBV27 and J usage is TRBJ2-5; TRBD2 is a possible D gene (5 bases). Germline lookup yields CDR1 MNHEY and CDR2 SMNVEV (reference sequence). The CDR3 has 14 residues. The germline V and J ends were trimmed by 1 base and 9 bases, with 15 bases remaining between them.

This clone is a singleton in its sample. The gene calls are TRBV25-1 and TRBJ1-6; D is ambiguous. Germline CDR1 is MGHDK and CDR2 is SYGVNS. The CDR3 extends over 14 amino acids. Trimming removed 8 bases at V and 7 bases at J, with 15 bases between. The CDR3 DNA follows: TGTGCCAGCTCTAAGGGCCGGGAGAATTCACCCCTCCACTTT. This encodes CASSKGRENSPLHF.

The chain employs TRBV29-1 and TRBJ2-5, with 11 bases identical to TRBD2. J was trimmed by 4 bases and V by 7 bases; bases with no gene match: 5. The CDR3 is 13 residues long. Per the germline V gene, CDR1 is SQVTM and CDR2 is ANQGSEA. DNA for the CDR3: TGCAGCGCCGGGACTAGCGGTGGAGAGACCCAGTACTTC. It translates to CSAGTSGGETQYF.

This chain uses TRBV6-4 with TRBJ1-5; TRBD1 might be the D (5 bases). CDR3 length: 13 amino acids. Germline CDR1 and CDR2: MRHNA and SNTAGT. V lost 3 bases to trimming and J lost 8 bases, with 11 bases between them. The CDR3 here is CASSEGGWEPQHF. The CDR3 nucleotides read TGTGCCAGCAGTGAGGGGGGGTGGGAGCCCCAGCATTTT.

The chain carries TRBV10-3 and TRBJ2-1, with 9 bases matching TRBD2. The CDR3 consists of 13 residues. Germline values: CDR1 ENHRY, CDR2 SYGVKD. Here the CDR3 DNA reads TGTGCAAGCGGGAGGCCCACCTACAATGAGCAGTTCTTC. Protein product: CASGRPTYNEQFF.

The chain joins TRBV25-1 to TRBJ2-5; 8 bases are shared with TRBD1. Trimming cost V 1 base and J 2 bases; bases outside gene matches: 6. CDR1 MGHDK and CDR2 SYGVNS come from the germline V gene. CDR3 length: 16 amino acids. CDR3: CASSELGGQGQETQYF. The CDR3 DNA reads TGTGCCAGCAGTGAATTAGGAGGACAGGGACAAGAGACCCAGTACTTC.

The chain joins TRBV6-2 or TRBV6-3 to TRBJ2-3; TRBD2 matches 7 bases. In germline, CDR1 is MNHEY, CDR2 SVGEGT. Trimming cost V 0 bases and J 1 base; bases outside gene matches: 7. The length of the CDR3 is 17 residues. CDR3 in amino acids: CASSYSLAAKGTDTQYF. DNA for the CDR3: TGTGCCAGCAGTTACTCGCTAGCGGCCAAGGGCACAGATACGCAGTATTTT.